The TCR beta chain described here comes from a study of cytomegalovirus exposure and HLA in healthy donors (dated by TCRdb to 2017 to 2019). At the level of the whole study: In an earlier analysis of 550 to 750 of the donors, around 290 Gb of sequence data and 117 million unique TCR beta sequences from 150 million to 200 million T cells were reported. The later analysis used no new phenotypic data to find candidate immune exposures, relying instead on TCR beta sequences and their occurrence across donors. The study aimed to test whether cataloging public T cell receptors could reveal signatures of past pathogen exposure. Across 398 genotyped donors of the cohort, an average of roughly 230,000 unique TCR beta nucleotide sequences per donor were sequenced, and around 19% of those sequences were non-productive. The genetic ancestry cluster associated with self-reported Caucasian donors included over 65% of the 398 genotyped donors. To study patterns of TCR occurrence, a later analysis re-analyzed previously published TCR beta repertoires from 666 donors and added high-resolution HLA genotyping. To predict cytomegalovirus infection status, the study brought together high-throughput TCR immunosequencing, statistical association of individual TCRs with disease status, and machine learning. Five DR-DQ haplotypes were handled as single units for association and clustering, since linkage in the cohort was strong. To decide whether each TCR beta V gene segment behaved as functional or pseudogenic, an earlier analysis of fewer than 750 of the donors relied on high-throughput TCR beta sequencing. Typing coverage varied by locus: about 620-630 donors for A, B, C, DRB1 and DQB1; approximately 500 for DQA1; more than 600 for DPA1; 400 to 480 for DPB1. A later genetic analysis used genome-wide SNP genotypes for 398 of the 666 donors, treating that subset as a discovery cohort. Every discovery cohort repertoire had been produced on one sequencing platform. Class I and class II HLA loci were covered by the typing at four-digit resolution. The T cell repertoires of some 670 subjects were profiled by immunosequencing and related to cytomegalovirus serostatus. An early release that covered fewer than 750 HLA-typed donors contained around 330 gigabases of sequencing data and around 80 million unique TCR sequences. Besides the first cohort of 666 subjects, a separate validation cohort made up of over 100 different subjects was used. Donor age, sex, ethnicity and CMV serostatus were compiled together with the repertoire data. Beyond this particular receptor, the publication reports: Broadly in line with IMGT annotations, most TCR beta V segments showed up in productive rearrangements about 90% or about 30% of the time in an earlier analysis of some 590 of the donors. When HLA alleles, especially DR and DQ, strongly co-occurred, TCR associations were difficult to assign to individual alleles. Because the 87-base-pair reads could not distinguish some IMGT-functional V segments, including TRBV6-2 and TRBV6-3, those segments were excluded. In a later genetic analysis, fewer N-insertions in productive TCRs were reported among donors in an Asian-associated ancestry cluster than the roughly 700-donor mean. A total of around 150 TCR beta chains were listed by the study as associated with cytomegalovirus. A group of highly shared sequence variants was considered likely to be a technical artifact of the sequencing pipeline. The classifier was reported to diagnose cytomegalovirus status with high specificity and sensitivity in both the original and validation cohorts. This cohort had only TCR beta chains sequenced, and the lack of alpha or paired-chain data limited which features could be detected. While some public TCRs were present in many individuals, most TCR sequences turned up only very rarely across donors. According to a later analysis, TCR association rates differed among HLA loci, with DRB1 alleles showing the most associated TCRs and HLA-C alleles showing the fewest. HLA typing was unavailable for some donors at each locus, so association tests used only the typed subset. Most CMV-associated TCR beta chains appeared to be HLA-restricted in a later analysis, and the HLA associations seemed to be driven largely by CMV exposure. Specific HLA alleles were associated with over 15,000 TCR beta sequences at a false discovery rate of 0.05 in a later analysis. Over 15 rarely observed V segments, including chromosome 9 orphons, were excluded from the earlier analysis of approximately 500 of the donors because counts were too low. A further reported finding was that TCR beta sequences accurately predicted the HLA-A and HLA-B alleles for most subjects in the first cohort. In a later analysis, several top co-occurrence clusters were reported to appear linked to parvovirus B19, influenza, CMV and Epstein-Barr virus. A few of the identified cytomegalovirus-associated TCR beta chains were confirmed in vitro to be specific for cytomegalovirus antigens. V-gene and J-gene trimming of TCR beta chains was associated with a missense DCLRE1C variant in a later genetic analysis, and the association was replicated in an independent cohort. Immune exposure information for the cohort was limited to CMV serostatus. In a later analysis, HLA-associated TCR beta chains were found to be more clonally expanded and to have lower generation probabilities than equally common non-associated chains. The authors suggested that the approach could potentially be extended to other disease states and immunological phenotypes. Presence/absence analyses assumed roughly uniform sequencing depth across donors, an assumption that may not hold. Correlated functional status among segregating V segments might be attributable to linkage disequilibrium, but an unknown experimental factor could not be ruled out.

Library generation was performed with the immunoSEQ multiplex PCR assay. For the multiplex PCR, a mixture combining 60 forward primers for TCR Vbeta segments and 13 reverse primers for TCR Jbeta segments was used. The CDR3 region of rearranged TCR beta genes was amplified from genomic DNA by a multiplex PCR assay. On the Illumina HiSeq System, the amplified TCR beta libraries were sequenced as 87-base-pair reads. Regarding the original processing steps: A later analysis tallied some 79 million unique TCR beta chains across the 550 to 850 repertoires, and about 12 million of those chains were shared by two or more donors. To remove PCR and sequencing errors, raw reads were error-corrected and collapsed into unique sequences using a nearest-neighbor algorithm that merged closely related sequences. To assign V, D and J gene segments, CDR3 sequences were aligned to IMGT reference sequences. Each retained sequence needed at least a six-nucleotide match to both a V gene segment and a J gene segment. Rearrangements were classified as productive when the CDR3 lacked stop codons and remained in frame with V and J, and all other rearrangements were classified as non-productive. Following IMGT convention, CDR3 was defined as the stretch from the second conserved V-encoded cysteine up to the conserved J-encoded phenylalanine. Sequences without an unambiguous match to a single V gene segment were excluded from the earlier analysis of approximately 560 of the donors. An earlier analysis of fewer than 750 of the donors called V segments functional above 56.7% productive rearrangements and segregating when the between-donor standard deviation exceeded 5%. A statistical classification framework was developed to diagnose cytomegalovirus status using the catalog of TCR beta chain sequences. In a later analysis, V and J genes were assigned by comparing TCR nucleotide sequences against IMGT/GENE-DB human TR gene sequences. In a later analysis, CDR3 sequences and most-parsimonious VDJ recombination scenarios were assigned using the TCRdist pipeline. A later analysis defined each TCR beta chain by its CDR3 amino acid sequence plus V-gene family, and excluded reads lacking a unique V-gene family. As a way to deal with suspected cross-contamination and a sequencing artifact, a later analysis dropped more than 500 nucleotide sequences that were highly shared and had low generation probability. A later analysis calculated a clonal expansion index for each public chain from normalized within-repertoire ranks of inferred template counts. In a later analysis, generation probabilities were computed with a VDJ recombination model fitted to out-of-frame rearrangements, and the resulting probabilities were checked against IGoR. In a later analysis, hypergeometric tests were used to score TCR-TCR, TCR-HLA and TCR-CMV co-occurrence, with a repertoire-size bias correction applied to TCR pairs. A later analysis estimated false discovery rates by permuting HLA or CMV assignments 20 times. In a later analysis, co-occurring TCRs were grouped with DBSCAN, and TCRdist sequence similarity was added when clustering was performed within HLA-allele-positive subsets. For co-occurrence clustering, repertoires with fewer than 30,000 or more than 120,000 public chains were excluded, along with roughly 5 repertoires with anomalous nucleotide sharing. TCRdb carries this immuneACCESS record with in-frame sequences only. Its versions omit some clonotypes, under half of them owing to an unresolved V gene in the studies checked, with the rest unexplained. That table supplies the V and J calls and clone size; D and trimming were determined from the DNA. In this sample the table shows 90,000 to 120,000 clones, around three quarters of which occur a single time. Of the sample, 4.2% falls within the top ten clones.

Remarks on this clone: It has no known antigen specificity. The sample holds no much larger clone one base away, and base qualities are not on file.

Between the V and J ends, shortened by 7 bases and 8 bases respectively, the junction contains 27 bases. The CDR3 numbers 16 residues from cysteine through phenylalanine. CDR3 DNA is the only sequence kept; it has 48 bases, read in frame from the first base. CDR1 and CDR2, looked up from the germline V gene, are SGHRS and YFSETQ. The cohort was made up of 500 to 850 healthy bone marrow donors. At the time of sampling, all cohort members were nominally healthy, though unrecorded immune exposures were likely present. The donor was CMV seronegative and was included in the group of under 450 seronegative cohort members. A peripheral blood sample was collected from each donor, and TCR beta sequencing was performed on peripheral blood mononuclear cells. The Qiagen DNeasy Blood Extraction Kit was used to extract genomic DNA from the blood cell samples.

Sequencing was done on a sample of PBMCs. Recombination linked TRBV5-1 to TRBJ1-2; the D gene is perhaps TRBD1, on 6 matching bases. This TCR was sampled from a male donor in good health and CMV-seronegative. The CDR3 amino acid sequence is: CASLVIWGGPGGGYTF. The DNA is TGCGCCAGCTTAGTTATCTGGGGGGGGCCCGGAGGAGGCTACACCTTC. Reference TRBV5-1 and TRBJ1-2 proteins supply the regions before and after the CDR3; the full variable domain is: KAGVTQTPRYLIKTRGQQVTLSCSPISGHRSVSWYQQTPGQGLQFLFEYFSETQRNKGNFPGRFSGRQFSNSRSEMNVSTLELGDSALYLCASLVIWGGPGGGYTFGSGTRLTVV.